The source of this T cell receptor beta chain is a study of human T cells and chemical hapten exposure. Findings of the study overall: The immune response of these alopecia patients might not match healthy individuals'.

The library tagged each cDNA molecule with unique molecular identifiers. TCRdb passed the RACE reads through MiXCR, listing each CDR3 protein once. The repertoire has approximately 350,000 distinct CDR3 sequences, under 6.5% of them found once; the top ten carry under 7%. Time point defined: patch test 2, 6 weeks after DPC sensitization. The treatment is: therapeutic diphenylcyclopropenone sensitization with weekly scalp DPC. Germline CDR1 MNHEY, CDR2 SVGEGT. V dropped 2 bases and J dropped 6 bases, with 6 bases sitting between them. The CDR3 extends over 12 amino acids. This clonotype came up a few times. Its antigen is unidentified.

The TCR comes from a woman aged 18 to 35 with alopecia areata. Some clones in this sample may be carry-over from other donors' samples. This chain connects TRBV6-2 or TRBV6-3 to TRBJ2-3; no reliable D call. The material was whole blood, obtained in connection with sensitization to the hapten diphenylcyclopropenone (DPC). CDR3 residues: CASSYAGDTQYF. The CDR3 DNA reads as TGTGCCAGCAGTTACGCAGGCGATACGCAGTATTTT.